This TCR beta chain originates from a study of T cells after posttransplantation cyclophosphamide. Study results and caveats: Donor CD8+ memory clones often dominated recipient blood repertoires at later times. TRB clonality was highly associated with recipient CMV seropositivity and reactivation.

This related bone marrow graft donor gave peripheral blood on the day of marrow donation. Comments on this clone: What it recognizes is unknown.

Measured with immunoSEQ multiplex PCR; TCRdb has only the in-frame clones, and not every one. The data show about 22,000 clones, with under 85% seen just once and 0.6% to 0.8% held by the top ten. This CDR3 region has 16 residues. The V segment lost 5 bases and the J segment 5 bases; nucleotides outside the gene matches: 6. Germline V CDR1 and CDR2: MNHEY, SMNVEV (reference sequence). This chain connects TRBV27 to TRBJ2-1; 13 bases are a match to TRBD2. The clonotype comes from a woman aged 60 to 75 in good health, CMV-negative, and a related stem cell transplant donor. Source material: memory CD4+ T cells sorted from PBMCs. The CDR3 loop is CASSPWTSGRHNEQFF. In DNA form, the CDR3 reads TGTGCCAGCAGTCCCTGGACTAGCGGGAGACACAATGAGCAGTTCTTC.